Below, 27 T cell receptor beta chains from the same sample are listed, as sequenced in a study of T cell clonotyping in hematopoietic cell transplantation. Documented time point: recipient sample about 28 days before transplant, after cytoreduction. This table comes from immunoSEQ multiplex PCR, and its TCRdb copy is limited to in-frame clones, with some not included. The table includes around 28,000 clones, about four fifths detected once. The sequencing used peripheral blood mononuclear cells, collected before stem cell transplant. The receptors come from a man aged 35-49 years with acute myeloid leukemia. Some clones in this sample may be carry-over from other donors' samples.

In this sample, this clone turned up a few times. This rearrangement joins TRBV2 to TRBJ1-6, with TRBD1 as a possible D gene (5 bases). Between the trimmed V and J ends, which lost 8 bases and 6 bases, there was a span of 11 bases. This CDR3 has 13 amino acids. Germline V gene lookup returns CDR1 SNHLY and CDR2 FYNNEI. CDR3 bases: TGTGCCAGCCACGGGGGAATTAATTCACCCCTCCACTTT. This gives the protein CASHGGINSPLHF.

The chain joins TRBV6-1 to TRBJ1-5, with D tentatively TRBD1 (6 bases). The germline V gene encodes CDR1 MNHNS and CDR2 SASEGT. This CDR3 has 15 amino acids. V was pared by 3 bases and J by 4 bases, with 13 bases between. The CDR3 DNA reads TGTGCCAGCAGTGAGCCCCGAGGGGGGAATCAGCCCCAGCATTTT. This sequence encodes CASSEPRGGNQPQHF.

This clone was recorded once. V gene TRBV28 combines with J gene TRBJ2-1; 10 positions agree with TRBD2. The CDR3 is made up of 14 amino acids. With V trimmed by 5 bases and J by 5 bases, 3 bases remained unmatched. In germline, CDR1 is MDHEN, CDR2 SYDVKM. The CDR3 DNA sequence: TGTGCCAGCAGTCAACTAGCGGGAAACAATGAGCAGTTCTTC. Its protein product is CASSQLAGNNEQFF.

The chain links TRBV15 to TRBJ1-5; D gene uncertain. Per germline, CDR1 LNHNV and CDR2 YYDKDF (reference sequence). Trimming took off 0 bases at V and 7 bases at J, with 13 bases between the two ends. This CDR3 has 15 residues. Here the CDR3 reads CATSRDVGSGQPQHF. Written as DNA, the CDR3 is TGTGCCACCAGCAGAGATGTGGGGTCGGGACAGCCCCAGCATTTT.

CDR3 bases: TGTGCCAGCAGCCCCGAATTGAACACTGAAGCTTTCTTT. Translated, it gives CASSPELNTEAFF. The J gene is TRBJ1-1, the V gene TRBV7-8; D unclear. V was cut by 5 bases and J by 0 bases, with 7 bases left in between. Germline loops: CDR1 SGHVS, CDR2 FQNEAQ. The CDR3 runs 13 residues.

The DNA of the CDR3 is TGTGCCAGCGTTCACGGGGCAGGGGATTCCTACGAGCAGTACTTC. The encoded protein is CASVHGAGDSYEQYF. This chain links TRBV6-1 with TRBJ2-7; tentatively, D is TRBD1 (6 bases). V was cut by 8 bases and J by 1 base, with 18 bases left in between. This CDR3 spans 15 amino acids. CDR1 and CDR2 from the germline V gene are MNHNS and SASEGT.

V and J are TRBV6-1 and TRBJ1-2, with D maybe TRBD1 (5 bases). Germline V CDR1 and CDR2: MNHNS, SASEGT. The CDR3 covers 14 residues. Trimming removed 1 base from V and 6 bases from J, with 12 bases in between. CDR3 nucleotide sequence: TGTGCCAGCAGTGAAGTGGGGGAAACGAATGGCTACACCTTC. Its translation: CASSEVGETNGYTF.

The J gene is TRBJ1-3, the V gene TRBV13; D unresolved. From germline, CDR1 is PRHDT and CDR2 FYEKMQ (reference sequence). The CDR3 spans 16 residues. The V end lost 3 bases, the J end lost 0 bases, and 12 bases lay between the germline ends. Written as DNA, the CDR3 is TGTGCCAGCAGCTTTAACCCCCAGCTCTCTGGAAACACCATATATTTT. Protein: CASSFNPQLSGNTIYF. Full variable domain (outside the CDR3, taken from reference TRBV13 and TRBJ1-3): AAGVIQSPRHLIKEKRETATLKCYPIPRHDTVYWYQQGPGQDPQFLISFYEKMQSDKGSIPDRFSAQQFSDYHSELNMSSLELGDSALYFCASSFNPQLSGNTIYFGEGSWLTVV.

The chain links TRBV28 to TRBJ1-3; D is unclear. The CDR3 contains 12 residues. The V end lost 2 bases, the J end lost 4 bases, and 3 bases lay between the germline ends. CDR1 is MDHEN, CDR2 SYDVKM, per germline. This CDR3 reads CASSLVGNTIYF. In DNA form, the CDR3 reads TGTGCCAGCAGTTTAGTAGGAAACACCATATATTTT. Based on the CDR3 plus reference TRBV28 and TRBJ1-3, the full variable domain is DVKVTQSSRYLVKRTGEKVFLECVQDMDHENMFWYRQDPGLGLRLIYFSYDVKMKEKGDIPEGYSVSREKKERFSLILESASTNQTSMYLCASSLVGNTIYFGEGSWLTVV.

In this sample, this clone turned up once. This CDR3 reads CASSQLNTIYF. The CDR3 bases are TGTGCCAGCAGCCAACTAAACACCATATATTTT. The chain uses TRBV28 and TRBJ1-3; D is unclear. V was clipped by 6 bases and J by 6 bases, with 6 bases between them. CDR1 is MDHEN and CDR2 is SYDVKM in the germline V gene. The CDR3 consists of 11 residues.

This clone is medium-sized in the sample. The V and J genes are TRBV11-3 and TRBJ1-2, with unresolved D. The V and J ends lost 5 bases and 7 bases respectively, with 20 bases between them. Germline V gives CDR1 SGHNT, CDR2 YENEEA. This CDR3 has 15 amino acids. CDR3 in DNA: TGTGCCAGCAGCCCCTCTGGAGGGATCCCCGCTGGCTACACCTTC. Residues: CASSPSGGIPAGYTF.

This rearrangement joins TRBV6-5 to TRBJ2-7; 12 bases match TRBD2. The germline gives CDR1 MNHEY, CDR2 SVGAGI. J lost 0 bases, V lost 5 bases, and 2 bases had no gene match. This CDR3 has 15 amino acids. The CDR3 DNA reads as TGTGCCAGCAGTAAACTAGCGGGGGGCTCCTACGAGCAGTACTTC. Amino acids: CASSKLAGGSYEQYF.

This rearrangement joins TRBV28 to TRBJ1-4; 9 bases fit TRBD1. Germline V gene lookup returns CDR1 MDHEN and CDR2 SYDVKM. J gave up 5 bases and V 6 bases, and 7 bases lay outside the gene matches. The CDR3 sequence is 15 residues long. This chain's CDR3 is CASRLTGGGNEKLFF. CDR3 bases: TGTGCCAGCAGGCTGACAGGGGGGGGAAATGAAAAACTGTTTTTT. Full variable domain (rest looked up from reference TRBV28 and TRBJ1-4): DVKVTQSSRYLVKRTGEKVFLECVQDMDHENMFWYRQDPGLGLRLIYFSYDVKMKEKGDIPEGYSVSREKKERFSLILESASTNQTSMYLCASRLTGGGNEKLFFGSGTQLSVL.

This clone was seen a handful of times. The rearrangement links TRBV2 to TRBJ1-2; D gene ambiguous. Germline CDR1 is SNHLY and CDR2 is FYNNEI. This CDR3 is built from 14 residues. V was trimmed by 5 bases and J by 1 base, leaving 11 bases between them. DNA of the CDR3: TGTGCCAGCAGTTTAGGTCCGAATAACTATGGCTACACCTTC. Protein product: CASSLGPNNYGYTF.

The J gene is TRBJ2-7, the V gene TRBV29-1; D call uncertain. The germline V gene has CDR1 SQVTM and CDR2 ANQGSEA. The CDR3 is 13 residues long. V gave up 4 bases and J gave up 5 bases, with 15 bases separating them. CDR3 residues: CSVVPLARHEQYF. The CDR3 DNA follows: TGCAGCGTTGTGCCATTGGCGAGACACGAGCAGTACTTC.

The genes are TRBV28 and TRBJ2-5; 7 bases are shared with TRBD2. CDR1 and CDR2 from the germline V gene are MDHEN and SYDVKM. With 3 bases clipped from V and 4 bases from J, the junction kept 8 bases outside the gene matches. CDR3 length equals 15 residues. The CDR3 DNA reads as TGTGCCAGCAGTTTTGGAGGGGAGGGAGTAGAGACCCAGTACTTC. Translation: CASSFGGEGVETQYF.

A note on this clone: An end of the junction differs from the germline gene, which may be a read error. This CDR3 is CASTLGPEAHEQFF. CDR3 coding DNA: TGTGCCAGCACCTTGGGTCCAGAAGCCCATGAGCAGTTCTTC. The rearrangement links TRBV5-6 to TRBJ2-1, with D unclear. CDR3 length equals 14 residues. CDR1 and CDR2 (germline): SGHDT, YYEEEE.

The gene calls are TRBV5-4 and TRBJ1-1; D remains ambiguous. The CDR3 runs to 16 residues. In germline, CDR1 is SGHNT, CDR2 YYREEE (reference sequence). V was shortened by 2 bases and J by 0 bases, with 14 bases between the two germline ends. The DNA for the CDR3 is TGTGCCAGCAGCTTTCAATCGGGGAGAATGAACACTGAAGCTTTCTTT. This encodes CASSFQSGRMNTEAFF. Together with reference TRBV5-4 and TRBJ1-1, the CDR3 gives the full variable domain: ETGVTQSPTHLIKTRGQQVTLRCSSQSGHNTVSWYQQALGQGPQFIFQYYREEENGRGNFPPRFSGLQFPNYSSELNVNALELDDSALYLCASSFQSGRMNTEAFFGQGTRLTVV.

The J gene is TRBJ1-6, the V gene TRBV10-3; the match to TRBD1 covers 9 bases. The J segment lost 9 bases and the V segment lost 3 bases, leaving 9 bases of the junction unmatched. The CDR3 runs to 16 residues. The V gene's germline CDR1 is ENHRY and CDR2 SYGVKD. The CDR3 sequence is CAISEVVDRGGSPLHF. The DNA of the CDR3 is TGTGCCATCAGTGAAGTAGTGGACAGGGGCGGTTCACCCCTCCACTTT.

The rearrangement joins TRBV25-1 to TRBJ2-7; D is unclear. The germline gives CDR1 MGHDK, CDR2 SYGVNS. The ends were cut back, 2 bases at V and 2 bases at J, with 10 bases in the middle. The CDR3 contains 14 residues. The CDR3 DNA is TGTGCCAGCAGTGAAAGCACAGTAACCTACGAGCAGTACTTC. Translated, it gives CASSESTVTYEQYF.

The chain joins TRBV5-1 to TRBJ2-1, with D perhaps being TRBD1 or TRBD2 (5 bases each). Germline CDR1 reads SGHRS; CDR2 reads YFSETQ. The ends were cut back, 4 bases at V and 4 bases at J, with 9 bases in the middle. This CDR3 spans 13 amino acids. CDR3 region: CASSLGTYNEQFF. The CDR3 coding sequence is TGCGCCAGCAGCCTCGGGACGTACAATGAGCAGTTCTTC. The complete variable domain, with remaining parts taken from reference TRBV5-1 and TRBJ2-1, reads KAGVTQTPRYLIKTRGQQVTLSCSPISGHRSVSWYQQTPGQGLQFLFEYFSETQRNKGNFPGRFSGRQFSNSRSEMNVSTLELGDSALYLCASSLGTYNEQFFGPGTRLTVL.

The chain combines TRBV9 with TRBJ2-5; TRBD1 matches 9 bases. Germline CDR1 reads SGDLS; CDR2 reads YYNGEE. V trimming: 2 bases; J trimming: 5 bases; junction bases outside the gene matches: 1. The CDR3 contains 13 residues. The CDR3 reads CASSVTGGETQYF. CDR3 in DNA: TGTGCCAGCAGCGTGACAGGGGGGGAGACCCAGTACTTC.

The gene calls are TRBV11-2 and TRBJ2-6; no reliable D call. The CDR3 runs to 16 residues. Germline CDR1 is SGHAT and CDR2 is FQNNGV. The germline V and J ends were trimmed by 5 bases and 1 base, with 12 bases remaining between them. The CDR3 DNA sequence: TGTGCCAGCAGCCGCACCGACTCGTCTGGGGCCAACGTCCTGACTTTC. Translation gives CASSRTDSSGANVLTF.

The CDR3 reads CASSYGGPTNEQFF. CDR3 bases: TGTGCCAGCAGTTACGGGGGACCAACAAATGAGCAGTTCTTC. The chain recombines TRBV6-6 with TRBJ2-1, with D perhaps being TRBD1 or TRBD2 (5 bases each). The CDR3 is 14 residues long. The V gene lost 2 bases and the J gene lost 7 bases, with 12 bases spanning the gap. Germline V gene lookup returns CDR1 MNHNY and CDR2 SVGAGI (reference sequence).

The genes are TRBV2 and TRBJ1-2; D is perhaps TRBD1 (5 bases). CDR1 and CDR2 from the germline V gene are SNHLY and FYNNEI. This CDR3 spans 13 amino acids. Between the trimmed V and J ends, which lost 2 bases and 4 bases, there was a span of 8 bases. The CDR3 DNA is TGTGCCAGCAGTGAAATCACAGGCTATGGCTACACCTTC. Its translation is CASSEITGYGYTF.

J is TRBJ1-2 and V is TRBV7-9, with D possibly matching TRBD1 (5 bases). Trimming left V 5 bases short and J 7 bases short, with 14 bases between. The V gene's germline CDR1 is SEHNR and CDR2 FQNEAQ (reference sequence). The CDR3 length is 13 residues. CDR3 nucleotides: TGTGCCAGCAGCCATACTTCCACAGGTGGCTACACCTTC. Protein sequence: CASSHTSTGGYTF.

The chain joins TRBV6-5 to TRBJ1-2, with D tentatively TRBD1 (5 bases). The CDR3 totals 16 residues. The germline V gene encodes CDR1 MNHEY and CDR2 SVGAGI. Trimming cost V 3 bases and J 2 bases, with 16 bases left between them. For the CDR3, the DNA is TGTGCCAGCAGTTATTGGAAGCAGGGATCCAACTATGGCTACACCTTC. This gives the protein CASSYWKQGSNYGYTF.